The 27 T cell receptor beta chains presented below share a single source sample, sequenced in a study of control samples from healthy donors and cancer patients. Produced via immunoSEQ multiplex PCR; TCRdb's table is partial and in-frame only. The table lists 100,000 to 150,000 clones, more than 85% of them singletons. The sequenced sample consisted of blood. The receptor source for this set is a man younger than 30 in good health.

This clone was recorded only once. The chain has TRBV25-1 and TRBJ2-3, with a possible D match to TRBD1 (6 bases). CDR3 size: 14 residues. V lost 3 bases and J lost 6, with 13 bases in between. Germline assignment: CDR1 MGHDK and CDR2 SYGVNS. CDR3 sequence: CASSEGSGVDTQYF. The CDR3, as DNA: TGTGCCAGCAGTGAGGGCTCAGGGGTGGATACGCAGTATTTT.

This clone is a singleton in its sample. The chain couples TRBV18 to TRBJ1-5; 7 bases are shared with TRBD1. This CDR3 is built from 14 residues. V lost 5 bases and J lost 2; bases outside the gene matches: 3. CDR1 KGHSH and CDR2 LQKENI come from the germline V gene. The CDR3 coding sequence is TGTGCCAGCTCATCAGGGGGAGGCAATCAGCCCCAGCATTTT. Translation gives CASSSGGGNQPQHF.

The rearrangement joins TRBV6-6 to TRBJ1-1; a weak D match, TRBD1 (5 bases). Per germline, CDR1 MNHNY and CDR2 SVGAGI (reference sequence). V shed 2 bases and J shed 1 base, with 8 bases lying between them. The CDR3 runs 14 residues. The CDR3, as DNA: TGTGCCAGCAGTTACGGGGCAACGAACACTGAAGCTTTCTTT. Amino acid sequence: CASSYGATNTEAFF.

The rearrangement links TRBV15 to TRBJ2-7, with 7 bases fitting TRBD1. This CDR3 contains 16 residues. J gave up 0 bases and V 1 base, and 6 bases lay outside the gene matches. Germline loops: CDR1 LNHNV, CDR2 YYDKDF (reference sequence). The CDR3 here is CATSRGVGQSSYEQYF. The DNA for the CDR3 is TGTGCCACCAGCAGAGGGGTGGGACAGAGCTCCTACGAGCAGTACTTC.

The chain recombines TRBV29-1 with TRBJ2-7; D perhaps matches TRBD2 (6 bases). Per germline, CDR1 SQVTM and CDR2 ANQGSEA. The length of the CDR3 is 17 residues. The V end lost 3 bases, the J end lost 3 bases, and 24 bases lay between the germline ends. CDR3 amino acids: CSVDGGERSKVGYEQYF. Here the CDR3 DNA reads TGCAGCGTTGACGGCGGGGAGAGATCTAAGGTTGGCTACGAGCAGTACTTC.

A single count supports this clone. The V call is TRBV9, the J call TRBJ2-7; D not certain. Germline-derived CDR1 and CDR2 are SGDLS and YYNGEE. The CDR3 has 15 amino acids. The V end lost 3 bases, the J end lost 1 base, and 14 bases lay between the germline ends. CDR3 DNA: TGTGCCAGCAGCGCCCCCGGGTCGATTTCCTACGAGCAGTACTTC. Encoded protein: CASSAPGSISYEQYF.

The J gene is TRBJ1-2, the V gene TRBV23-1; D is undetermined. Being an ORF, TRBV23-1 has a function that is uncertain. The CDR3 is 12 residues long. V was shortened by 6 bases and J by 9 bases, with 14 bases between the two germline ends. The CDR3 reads CASSWTSGSYTF. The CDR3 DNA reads TGCGCCAGCAGCTGGACGTCCGGTAGCTACACCTTC.

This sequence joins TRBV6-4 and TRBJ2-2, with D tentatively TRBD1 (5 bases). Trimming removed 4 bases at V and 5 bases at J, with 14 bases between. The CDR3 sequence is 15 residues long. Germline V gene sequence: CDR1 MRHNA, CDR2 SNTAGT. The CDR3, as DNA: TGTGCCAGCAGTGTGGGTGACAGTCGGACCGGGGAGCTGTTTTTT. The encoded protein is CASSVGDSRTGELFF.

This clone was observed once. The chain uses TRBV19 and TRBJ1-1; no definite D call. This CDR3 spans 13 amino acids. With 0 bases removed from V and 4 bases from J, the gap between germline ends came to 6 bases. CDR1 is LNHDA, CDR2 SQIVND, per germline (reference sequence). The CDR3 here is CASSIEQSTEAFF. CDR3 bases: TGTGCCAGTAGTATAGAACAGAGCACTGAAGCTTTCTTT. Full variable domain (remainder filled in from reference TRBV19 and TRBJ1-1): DGGITQSPKYLFRKEGQNVTLSCEQNLNHDAMYWYRQDPGQGLRLIYYSQIVNDFQKGDIAEGYSVSREKKESFPLTVTSAQKNPTAFYLCASSIEQSTEAFFGQGTRLTVV.

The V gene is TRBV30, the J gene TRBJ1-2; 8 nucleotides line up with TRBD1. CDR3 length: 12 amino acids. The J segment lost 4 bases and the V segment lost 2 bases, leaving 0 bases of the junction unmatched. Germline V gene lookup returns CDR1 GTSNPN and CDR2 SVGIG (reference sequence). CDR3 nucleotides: TGTGCCTGGAGTCAGGGGGCCTATGGCTACACCTTC. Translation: CAWSQGAYGYTF.

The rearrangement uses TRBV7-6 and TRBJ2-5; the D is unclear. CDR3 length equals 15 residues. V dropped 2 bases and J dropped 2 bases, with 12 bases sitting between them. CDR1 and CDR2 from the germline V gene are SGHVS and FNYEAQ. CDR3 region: CASSLFRPGQETQYF. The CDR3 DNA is TGTGCCAGCAGCTTATTCCGACCAGGACAAGAGACCCAGTACTTC.

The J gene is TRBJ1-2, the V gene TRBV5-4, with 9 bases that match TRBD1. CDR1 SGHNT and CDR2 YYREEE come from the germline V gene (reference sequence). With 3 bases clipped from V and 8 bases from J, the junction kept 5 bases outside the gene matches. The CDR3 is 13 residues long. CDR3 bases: TGTGCCAGCAGCTCACAGGGGGCTGGGGGCTACACCTTC. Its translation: CASSSQGAGGYTF.

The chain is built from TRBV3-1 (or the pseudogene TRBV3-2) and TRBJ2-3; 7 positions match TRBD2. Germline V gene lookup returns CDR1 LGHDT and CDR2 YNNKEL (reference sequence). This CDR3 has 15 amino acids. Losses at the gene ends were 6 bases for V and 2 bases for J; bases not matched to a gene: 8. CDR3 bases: TGTGCCAGCAGGTACGCTAGGGACTACACAGATACGCAGTATTTT. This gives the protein CASRYARDYTDTQYF.

CDR3 region: CASSFRGTLSTDTQYF. DNA for the CDR3: TGTGCCAGCAGCTTCCGCGGGACCCTGAGCACAGATACGCAGTATTTT. This rearrangement joins TRBV11-2 to TRBJ2-3; D is perhaps TRBD2 (6 bases). The V and J ends lost 3 bases and 0 bases respectively, with 13 bases between them. This CDR3 comprises 16 residues. Germline-derived CDR1 and CDR2 are SGHAT and FQNNGV.

For the CDR3, the DNA is TGTGCCAGCAGCCCAGCCCGGGACAGGGCGCAAGAGACCCAGTACTTC. Its protein is CASSPARDRAQETQYF. This chain joins TRBV7-9 and TRBJ2-5; TRBD1 matches 9 bases. The V gene end was trimmed by 5 bases and the J gene end by 2 bases; junction bases not matched to a gene: 9. Germline CDR1 reads SEHNR; CDR2 reads FQNEAQ (reference sequence). CDR3 length: 16 residues.

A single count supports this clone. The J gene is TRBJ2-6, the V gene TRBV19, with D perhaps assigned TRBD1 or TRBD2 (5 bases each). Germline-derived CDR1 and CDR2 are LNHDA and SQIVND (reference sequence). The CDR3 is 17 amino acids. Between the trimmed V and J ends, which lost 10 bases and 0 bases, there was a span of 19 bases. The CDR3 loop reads CAIQDGRALSGANVLTF. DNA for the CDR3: TGTGCCATACAGGATGGGAGAGCTCTCTCTGGGGCCAACGTCCTGACTTTC.

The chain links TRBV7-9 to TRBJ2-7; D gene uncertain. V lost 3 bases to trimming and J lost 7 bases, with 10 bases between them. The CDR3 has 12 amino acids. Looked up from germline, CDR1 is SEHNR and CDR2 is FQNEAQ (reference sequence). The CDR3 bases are TGTGCCAGCAGCTTCCTCACCGAGGAGCAGTACTTC. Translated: CASSFLTEEQYF.

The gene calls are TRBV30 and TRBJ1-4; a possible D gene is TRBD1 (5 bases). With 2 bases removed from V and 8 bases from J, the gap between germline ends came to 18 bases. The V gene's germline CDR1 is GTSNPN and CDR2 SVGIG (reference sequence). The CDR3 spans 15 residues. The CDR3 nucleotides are TGTGCCTGGAGTCCATCCCTGGGGGTCGGAGAAAAACTGTTTTTT. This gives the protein CAWSPSLGVGEKLFF.

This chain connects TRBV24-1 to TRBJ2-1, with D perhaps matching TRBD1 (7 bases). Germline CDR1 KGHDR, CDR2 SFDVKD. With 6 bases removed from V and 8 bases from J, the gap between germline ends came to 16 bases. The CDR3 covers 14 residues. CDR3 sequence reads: CATSSGGGSDEQFF. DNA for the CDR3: TGTGCCACCAGTTCTGGAGGGGGCTCAGATGAGCAGTTCTTC.

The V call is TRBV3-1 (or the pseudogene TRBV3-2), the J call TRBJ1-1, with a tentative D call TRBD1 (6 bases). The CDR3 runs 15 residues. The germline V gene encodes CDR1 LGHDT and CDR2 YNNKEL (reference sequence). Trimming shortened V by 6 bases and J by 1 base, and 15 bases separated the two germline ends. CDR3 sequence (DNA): TGTGCCAGCAGTCTTACAGGGCGCCCGAACACTGAAGCTTTCTTT. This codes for CASSLTGRPNTEAFF.

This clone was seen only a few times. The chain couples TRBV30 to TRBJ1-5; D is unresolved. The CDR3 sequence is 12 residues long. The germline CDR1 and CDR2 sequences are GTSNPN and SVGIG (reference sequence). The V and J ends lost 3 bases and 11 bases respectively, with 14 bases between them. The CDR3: CAWSAKGGSQHF. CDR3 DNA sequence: TGTGCCTGGAGCGCCAAGGGCGGATCCCAGCATTTT. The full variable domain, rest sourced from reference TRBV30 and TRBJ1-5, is SQTIHQWPATLVQPVGSPLSLECTVEGTSNPNLYWYRQAAGRGLQLLFYSVGIGQISSEVPQNLSASRPQDRQFILSSKKLLLSDSGFYLCAWSAKGGSQHFGDGTRLSIL.

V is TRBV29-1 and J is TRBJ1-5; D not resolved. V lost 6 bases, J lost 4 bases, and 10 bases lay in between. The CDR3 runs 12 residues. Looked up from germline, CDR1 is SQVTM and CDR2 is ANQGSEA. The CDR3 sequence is CSVGRVNQPQHF. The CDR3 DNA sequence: TGCAGCGTAGGGAGGGTTAATCAGCCCCAGCATTTT. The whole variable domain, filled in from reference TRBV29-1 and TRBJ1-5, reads SAVISQKPSRDICQRGTSLTIQCQVDSQVTMMFWYRQQPGQSLTLIATANQGSEATYESGFVIDKFPISRPNLTFSTLTVSNMSPEDSSIYLCSVGRVNQPQHFGDGTRLSIL.

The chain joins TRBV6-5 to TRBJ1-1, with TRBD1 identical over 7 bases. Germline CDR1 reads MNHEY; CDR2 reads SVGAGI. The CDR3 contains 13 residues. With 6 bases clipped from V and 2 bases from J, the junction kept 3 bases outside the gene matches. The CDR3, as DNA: TGTGCCAGCAGGGACAGGCTAAACACTGAAGCTTTCTTT. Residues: CASRDRLNTEAFF.

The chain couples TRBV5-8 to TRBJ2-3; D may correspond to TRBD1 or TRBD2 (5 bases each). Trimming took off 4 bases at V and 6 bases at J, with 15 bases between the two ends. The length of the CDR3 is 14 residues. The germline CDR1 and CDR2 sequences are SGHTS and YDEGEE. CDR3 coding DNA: TGTGCCAGCAGCCACCGGGACCCCTATGATACGCAGTATTTT. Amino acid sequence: CASSHRDPYDTQYF.

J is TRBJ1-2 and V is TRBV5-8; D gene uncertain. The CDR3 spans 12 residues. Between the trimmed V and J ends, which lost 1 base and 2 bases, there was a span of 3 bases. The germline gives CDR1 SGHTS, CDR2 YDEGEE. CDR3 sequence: CASSLRNYGYTF. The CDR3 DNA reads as TGTGCCAGCAGCTTGCGGAACTATGGCTACACCTTC.

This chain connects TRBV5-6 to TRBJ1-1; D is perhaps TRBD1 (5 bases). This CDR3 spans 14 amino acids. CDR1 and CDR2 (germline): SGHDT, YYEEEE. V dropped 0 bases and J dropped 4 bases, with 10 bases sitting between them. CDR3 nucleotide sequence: TGTGCCAGCAGCTTGGGGACAATGGGCACTGAAGCTTTCTTT. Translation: CASSLGTMGTEAFF.

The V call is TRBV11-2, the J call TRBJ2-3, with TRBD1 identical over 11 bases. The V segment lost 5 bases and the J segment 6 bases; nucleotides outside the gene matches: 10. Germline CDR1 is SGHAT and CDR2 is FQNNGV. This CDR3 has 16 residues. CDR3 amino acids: CASSPLPDRGRDTQYF. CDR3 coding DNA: TGTGCCAGCAGCCCCCTCCCGGACAGGGGGCGGGATACGCAGTATTTT.